Following are 7 T cell receptor beta chains from one sample sequenced in a study of cytomegalovirus exposure and HLA in healthy donors. Vbeta (60) and Jbeta (13) primers were used in the PCR. Generated by immunoSEQ multiplex PCR, the TCRdb table keeps only in-frame clones and is missing some. The sample includes approximately 110,000 clones, roughly two thirds of them seen just once. Sample: PBMCs. The source is a man aged 35 to 55 in good health and CMV-seronegative.

This chain connects TRBV28 to TRBJ1-1; maybe TRBD1 (5 bases). The CDR3 spans 16 residues. The V end lost 3 bases, the J end lost 0 bases, and 14 bases lay between the germline ends. Per germline, CDR1 MDHEN and CDR2 SYDVKM. The CDR3 nucleotides read TGTGCCAGCAGTTTTCCTACAGGATACATGAACACTGAAGCTTTCTTT. Protein sequence: CASSFPTGYMNTEAFF.

The rearrangement joins TRBV5-1 to TRBJ2-6, with D possibly matching TRBD1 (6 bases). V was clipped by 6 bases and J by 2 bases, with 24 bases between them. CDR3 length: 19 amino acids. CDR1 and CDR2 from the germline V gene are SGHRS and YFSETQ. CDR3 sequence (DNA): TGCGCCAGCACCATCTCAACGACAGGACTCCTCCCTGGGGCCAACGTCCTGACTTTC. Protein sequence: CASTISTTGLLPGANVLTF.

The chain joins TRBV28 to TRBJ2-4; 9 nucleotides line up with TRBD2. Trimming cost V 3 bases and J 4 bases; bases outside gene matches: 10. The germline V gene has CDR1 MDHEN and CDR2 SYDVKM. The CDR3 has 17 amino acids. In nucleotides, the CDR3 is TGTGCCAGCAGTTTGGACCAGAGCGGGGGGATAAAAAACATTCAGTACTTC. This sequence encodes CASSLDQSGGIKNIQYF.

V and J are TRBV5-1 and TRBJ2-7; 8 bases are shared with TRBD2. Germline CDR1 reads SGHRS; CDR2 reads YFSETQ. J lost 6 bases, V lost 3 bases, and 8 bases had no gene match. The CDR3 spans 14 residues. CDR3 sequence reads: CASSSQPGGSEQYF. The CDR3 DNA reads as TGCGCCAGCAGCTCCCAACCGGGGGGGTCCGAGCAGTACTTC. The full variable domain, its missing parts supplied by reference TRBV5-1 and TRBJ2-7, is KAGVTQTPRYLIKTRGQQVTLSCSPISGHRSVSWYQQTPGQGLQFLFEYFSETQRNKGNFPGRFSGRQFSNSRSEMNVSTLELGDSALYLCASSSQPGGSEQYFGPGTRLTVT.

V and J are TRBV6-1 and TRBJ1-4; D might be TRBD1 (5 bases). This CDR3 region has 15 residues. CDR1 MNHNS and CDR2 SASEGT come from the germline V gene. The ends were cut back, 3 bases at V and 8 bases at J, with 16 bases in the middle. As DNA, the CDR3 is TGTGCCAGCAGTGAGGATCAGGGAGGTTTCGAAAAACTGTTTTTT. Protein sequence: CASSEDQGGFEKLFF.

This chain connects TRBV6-6 to TRBJ2-7, with 7 bases identical to TRBD1. The V and J ends lost 2 bases and 6 bases, in that order; junction bases with no gene match: 13. The germline V gene has CDR1 MNHNY and CDR2 SVGAGI (reference sequence). There are 16 residues in the CDR3. The CDR3 DNA sequence: TGTGCCAGCAGTTACGAGGCAGGGACAGTGGGGACCGAGCAGTACTTC. Protein product: CASSYEAGTVGTEQYF.

The chain links TRBV13 to TRBJ2-7; TRBD1 agrees at 12 bases. The CDR3 extends over 16 amino acids. Germline loops: CDR1 PRHDT, CDR2 FYEKMQ (reference sequence). Germline trimming cut 5 bases from V and 3 bases from J; bases unmatched to any gene: 8. The CDR3 reads CASSPAGTGGVYEQYF. In DNA form, the CDR3 reads TGTGCCAGCAGCCCAGCCGGGACAGGGGGCGTCTACGAGCAGTACTTC. Supplemented by reference TRBV13 and TRBJ2-7, the full variable domain reads AAGVIQSPRHLIKEKRETATLKCYPIPRHDTVYWYQQGPGQDPQFLISFYEKMQSDKGSIPDRFSAQQFSDYHSELNMSSLELGDSALYFCASSPAGTGGVYEQYFGPGTRLTVT.